This TCR beta chain appears in the sequencing data of a study of OX40 agonist ivuxolimab in advanced cancers. Germline V lookup: CDR1 SGHRS, CDR2 YFSETQ. The CDR3 length is 14 residues. Deletions cut 4 bases from V and 0 bases from J, with 8 bases between. This clone was seen just once. The identical CDR3 is also encoded by other nucleotide sequences in the sample. Assay used: immunoSEQ multiplex PCR; TCRdb lists only in-frame clones, some missing. The sample contains about 51,000 clones, approximately 83% of which appear only once. The clonotype comes from an adult with an advanced solid tumor such as melanoma, head and neck, liver or kidney cancer. The sample consisted of CD4+ or CD8+ T cells sorted from blood, taken in a trial of the OX40 agonist ivuxolimab. The chain combines TRBV5-1 with TRBJ1-3; D ambiguous. The CDR3 is CASSPTASGNTIYF. In nucleotides, the CDR3 is TGCGCCAGCAGCCCCACAGCCTCTGGAAACACCATATATTTT.